The rows below give T cell receptor beta chains drawn from one sample of a study of response to subunit inactivated influenza vaccine. TCRdb reprocessed the RT-PCR reads via MiXCR and lists one record per CDR3 protein. The data show more than 400,000 distinct CDR3 sequences, with approximately 11% seen just once and roughly 12% held by the top ten. The input for sequencing was PBMCs from blood, taken roughly 48 days after vaccination. These receptor sequences come from a man between 45 and 60 years old who received an inactivated influenza vaccine. Both conserved end residues are part of each CDR3.

>TRBV6-2/TRBV6-3|TRBJ1-2
CASSLTRTGYGYTF
>TRBV20-1|TRBJ2-3
CSAGSTLGTQYF
>TRBV20-1|TRBJ2-7
CSANPQGGGYEQYF
>TRBV6-1|TRBJ1-5
CASRPSPVSNQPQHF
>TRBV20-1|TRBJ2-7
CSARTPKFYEQYF
>TRBV7-9|TRBJ2-2
CASRRRTSGGTGELFF
>TRBV5-1|TRBJ2-7
CASRQTGGPYEQYF
>TRBV9|TRBJ2-7
CASSVAIWGLRVLYF
>TRBV28|TRBJ2-1
CASRMGTGNEQFF
>TRBV12-3/TRBV12-4|TRBJ2-3
CASCGQLSTDTQYF
>TRBV4-3|TRBJ2-2
CASSQDPRLLSNTGELFF
>TRBV11-2|TRBJ1-1
CASSLASGGYTEAFF
>TRBV7-2|TRBJ2-7
CASSEDRGGEQYF
>TRBV27|TRBJ2-3
CASSLLGGSGSTDTQYF
>TRBV6-1|TRBJ2-2
CASSESGGFGELFF
>TRBV6-5|TRBJ2-1
CASSNRGSYEQFF
>TRBV7-6|TRBJ2-1
CASSLAPRTSGYNEQFF
>TRBV15|TRBJ2-3
CATSRTPSTDTQYF
>TRBV7-2|TRBJ1-1
CASTPGGANTEAFF
>TRBV7-2|TRBJ1-1
CASSLVVNGPLLEAFF
>TRBV6-2/TRBV6-3|TRBJ2-7
CASSWEIINEQYF
>TRBV6-2/TRBV6-3|TRBJ2-3
CASSPHQRGSSTDTLYF
>TRBV9|TRBJ2-1
CASSVSGTSGNEQFF
>TRBV4-3|TRBJ2-7
CASSQDRGTGIYEQYF
>TRBV10-3|TRBJ2-4
CAISENRDSQIRAKNIQYF
>TRBV20-1|TRBJ1-1
CSASPDTEAFF
>TRBV20-1|TRBJ2-3
CSAELAVTDTQYF